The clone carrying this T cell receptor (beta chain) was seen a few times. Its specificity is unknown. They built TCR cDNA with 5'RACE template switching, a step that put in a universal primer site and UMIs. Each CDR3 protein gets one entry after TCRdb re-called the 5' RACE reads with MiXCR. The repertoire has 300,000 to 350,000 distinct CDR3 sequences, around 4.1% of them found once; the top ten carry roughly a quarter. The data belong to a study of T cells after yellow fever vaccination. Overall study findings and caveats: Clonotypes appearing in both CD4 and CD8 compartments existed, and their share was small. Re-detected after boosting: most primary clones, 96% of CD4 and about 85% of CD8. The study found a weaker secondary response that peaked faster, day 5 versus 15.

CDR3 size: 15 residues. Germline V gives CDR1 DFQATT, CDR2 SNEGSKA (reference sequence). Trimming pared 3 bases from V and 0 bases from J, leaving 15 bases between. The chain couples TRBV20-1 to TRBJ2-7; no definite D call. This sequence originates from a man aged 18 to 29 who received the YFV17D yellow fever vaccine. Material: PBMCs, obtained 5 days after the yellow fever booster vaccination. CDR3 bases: TGCAGTGCTAGTTTTATTGGCTCCCACTCCTACGAGCAGTACTTC. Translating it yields CSASFIGSHSYEQYF.